These T cell receptor beta chains were read from a single sample in a study of blood T cells in healthy people across ages. TCRdb re-called the 5' RACE reads with MiXCR, one entry per CDR3 protein. This sample yields hundreds of thousands of distinct CDR3 sequences, of which 32% are seen a single time; 15% belongs to the top ten. Sequenced input: blood. Source of these receptors: a woman older than 75 in good health. Each CDR3 is given with its conserved first and last residue. D genes are given only for firm matches. Only part of the rows carry a size: once, few, many, or a class if the clone is expanded.

DNA | CDR3 | D | J | size | V
TGTGCCAGCAGTGAGAACAGGGGAATATCAGATGGCTACACCTTC | CASSENRGISDGYTF | TRBD1 | TRBJ1-2 | few | TRBV25-1
TGTGCCAGCAGCTTAGCGCTGCCCGGAGAGACCCAGTACTTC | CASSLALPGETQYF | NA | TRBJ2-5 | many | TRBV11-2
TGTGCCAGCAGGACCCTCGGGACAGGAGGGCATCAGCCCCAGCATTTT | CASRTLGTGGHQPQHF | TRBD1 | TRBJ1-5 | many | TRBV6-1
TGCAGTACTAGGGGGGCTCGCAATGAGCAGTACTTC | CSTRGARNEQYF | NA | TRBJ2-7 | once | TRBV20-1
TGCAGTGCAAAGGCGAGCACAGATACGCAGTATTTT | CSAKASTDTQYF | NA | TRBJ2-3 | NA | TRBV20-1
TGTGCCTTTAAGCCAAGGACAGATTCCTACGAGCAGTACTTC | CAFKPRTDSYEQYF | NA | TRBJ2-7 | many | TRBV6-1
TGTGCCTGGAGTGTACTATCGGGGGGGGACCATGAGCAGTTCTTC | CAWSVLSGGDHEQFF | TRBD2 | TRBJ2-1 | many | TRBV30
TGTGCCAGCAGTTTGATAGGGCCCGATATGAACACTGAAGCTTTCTTT | CASSLIGPDMNTEAFF | NA | TRBJ1-1 | NA | TRBV28
TGTGCCAGCAGGGACACCGATTTAAACACTGAAGCTTTCTTT | CASRDTDLNTEAFF | NA | TRBJ1-1 | NA | TRBV6-5
TGCAGTGCTACCCCACCGACAGGGGGCTGGAACACTGAAGCTTTCTTT | CSATPPTGGWNTEAFF | TRBD1 | TRBJ1-1 | NA | TRBV20-1
TGTGCCAGCAGTTACACAGGGGCTCAAGAGACCCAGTACTTC | CASSYTGAQETQYF | TRBD1 | TRBJ2-5 | NA | TRBV6-6
TGTGCCAGCAGTCTCGGGCCCAAGAGGTCCCCGGGAGATACGCAGTATTTT | CASSLGPKRSPGDTQYF | NA | TRBJ2-3 | many | TRBV6-1
TGCAGTGCTAGAGATAGTAGGGGACAAGACTATCAGCCCCAGCATTTT | CSARDSRGQDYQPQHF | NA | TRBJ1-5 | many | TRBV20-1
TGTGCCAGCAGCCGTCAGCGGGGGGGCTCAGAGACCCAGTACTTC | CASSRQRGGSETQYF | TRBD2 | TRBJ2-5 | many | TRBV3-1
TGTGCCAGCAGCTTAGTCGCCTCCAGGGAGCAGTTCTTC | CASSLVASREQFF | NA | TRBJ2-1 | many | TRBV7-2
TGCAGTGCCCCAGGGGGGGGACACAATGAGCAGTACTTC | CSAPGGGHNEQYF | NA | TRBJ2-7 | NA | TRBV20-1
TGCGCCAGCAGCCAAGATTTGGGCCTAGCGGGTTATGAGCAGTTCTTC | CASSQDLGLAGYEQFF | TRBD2 | TRBJ2-1 | many | TRBV4-3
TGTGCCAGCAGCTTAGAGGGCAGGGACGCTTTCTTT | CASSLEGRDAFF | NA | TRBJ1-1 | many | TRBV7-8
TGTGCCAGCAGCCGATCTGGGAACACTGAAGCTTTCTTT | CASSRSGNTEAFF | NA | TRBJ1-1 | few | TRBV3-1
TGTGCCAGCAGTTCGGAGTTGGGTATGGCCAAAAACATTCAGTACTTC | CASSSELGMAKNIQYF | NA | TRBJ2-4 | NA | TRBV27
TGTGCCAGCAGCCCCGAAGAGGAGCGGACTAGCACAGATACGCAGTATTTT | CASSPEEERTSTDTQYF | NA | TRBJ2-3 | NA | TRBV27
TGTGCCAGCAGTGAAGCCGGCGCCGAGCAGTACTTC | CASSEAGAEQYF | NA | TRBJ2-7 | few | TRBV2
TGTGCCACCAGTCCGGGGCGAGCGGGAGGGCACTACGAGCAGTACTTC | CATSPGRAGGHYEQYF | TRBD2 | TRBJ2-7 | NA | TRBV24-1
TGTGCCAGCAGCTTAGGGCGGGGGGAAGGGGAGCAGTTCTTC | CASSLGRGEGEQFF | TRBD2 | TRBJ2-1 | once | TRBV7-2